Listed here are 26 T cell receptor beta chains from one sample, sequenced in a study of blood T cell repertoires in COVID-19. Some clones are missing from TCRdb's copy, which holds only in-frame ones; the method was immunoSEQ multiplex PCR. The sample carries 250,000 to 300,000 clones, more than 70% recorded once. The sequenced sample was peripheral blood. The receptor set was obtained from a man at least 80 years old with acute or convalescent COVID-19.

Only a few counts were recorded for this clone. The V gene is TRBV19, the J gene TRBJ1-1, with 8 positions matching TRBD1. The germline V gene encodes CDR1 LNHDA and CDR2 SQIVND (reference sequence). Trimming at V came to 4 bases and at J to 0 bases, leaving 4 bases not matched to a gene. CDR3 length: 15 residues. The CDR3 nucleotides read TGTGCCAGTAGTAAGGGGACAGGAGTGAACACTGAAGCTTTCTTT. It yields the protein CASSKGTGVNTEAFF.

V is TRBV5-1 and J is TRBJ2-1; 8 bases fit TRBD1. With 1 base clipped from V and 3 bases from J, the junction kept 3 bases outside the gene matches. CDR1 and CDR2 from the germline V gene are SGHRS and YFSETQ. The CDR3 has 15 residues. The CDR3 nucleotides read TGCGCCAGCAGCTTGAGTGACAGGGGCTACAATGAGCAGTTCTTC. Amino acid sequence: CASSLSDRGYNEQFF.

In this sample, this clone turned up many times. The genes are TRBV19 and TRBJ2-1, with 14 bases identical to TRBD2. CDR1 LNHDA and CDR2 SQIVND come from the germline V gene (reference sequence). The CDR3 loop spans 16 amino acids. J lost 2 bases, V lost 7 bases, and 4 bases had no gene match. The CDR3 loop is CASMTTSGGAYNEQFF. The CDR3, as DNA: TGTGCCAGTATGACGACTAGCGGGGGGGCCTACAATGAGCAGTTCTTC.

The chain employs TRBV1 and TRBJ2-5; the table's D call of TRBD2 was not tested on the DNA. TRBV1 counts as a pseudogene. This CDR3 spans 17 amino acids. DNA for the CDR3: TGCACCAGCAGCAAAGGCAGCGGGAGGGCCCCCGAAGAGACCCAGTACTTC. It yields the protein CTSSKGSGRAPEETQYF.

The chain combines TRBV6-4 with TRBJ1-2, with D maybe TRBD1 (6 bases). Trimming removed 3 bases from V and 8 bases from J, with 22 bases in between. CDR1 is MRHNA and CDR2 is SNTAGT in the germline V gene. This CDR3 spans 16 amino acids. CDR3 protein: CASSELFGGTRRGYTF. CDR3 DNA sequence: TGTGCCAGCAGTGAGCTGTTCGGTGGGACACGGAGAGGCTACACCTTC.

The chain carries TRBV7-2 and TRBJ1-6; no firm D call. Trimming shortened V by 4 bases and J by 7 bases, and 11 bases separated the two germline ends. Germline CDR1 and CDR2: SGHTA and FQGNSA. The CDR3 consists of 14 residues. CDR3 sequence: CASSYGGFNSPLHF. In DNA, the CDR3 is TGTGCCAGCAGCTACGGAGGTTTCAATTCACCCCTCCACTTT.

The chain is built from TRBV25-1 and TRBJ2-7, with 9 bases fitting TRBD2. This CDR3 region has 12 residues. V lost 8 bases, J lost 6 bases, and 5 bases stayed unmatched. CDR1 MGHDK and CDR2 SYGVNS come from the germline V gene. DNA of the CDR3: TGTGCCAGCGTTAGCGGGAGAAGCGAGCAGTACTTC. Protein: CASVSGRSEQYF.

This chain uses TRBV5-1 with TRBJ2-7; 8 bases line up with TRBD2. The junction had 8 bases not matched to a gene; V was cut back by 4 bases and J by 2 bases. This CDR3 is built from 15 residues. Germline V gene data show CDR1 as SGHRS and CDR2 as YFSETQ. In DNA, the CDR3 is TGCGCCAGCAGCCCGGGCGGGGGGTCACCCTACGAGCAGTACTTC. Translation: CASSPGGGSPYEQYF.

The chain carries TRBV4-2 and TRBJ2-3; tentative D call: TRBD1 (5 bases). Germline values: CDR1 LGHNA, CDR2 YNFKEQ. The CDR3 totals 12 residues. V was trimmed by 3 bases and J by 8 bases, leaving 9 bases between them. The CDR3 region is CASSQGDSTQYF. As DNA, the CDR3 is TGTGCCAGCAGCCAGGGCGACAGTACGCAGTATTTT.

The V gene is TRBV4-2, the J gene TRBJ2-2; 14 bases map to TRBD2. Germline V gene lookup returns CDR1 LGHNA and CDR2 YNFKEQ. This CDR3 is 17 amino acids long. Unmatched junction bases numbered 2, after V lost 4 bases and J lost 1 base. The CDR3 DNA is TGTGCCAGCAGCCCGGGGACTAGCGGGGGGAACACCGGGGAGCTGTTTTTT. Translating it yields CASSPGTSGGNTGELFF.

The DNA of the CDR3 is TGCGCCAGCAGACGGACTAGCGGGGGGGCTTTGAGGGAGACCCAGTACTTC. This sequence encodes CASRRTSGGALRETQYF. V is TRBV10-2 and J is TRBJ2-5, with TRBD2 matching over 15 bases. CDR1 and CDR2 (germline): WSHSY, SAAADI. V lost 6 bases and J lost 5; bases outside the gene matches: 10. The CDR3 contains 17 residues.

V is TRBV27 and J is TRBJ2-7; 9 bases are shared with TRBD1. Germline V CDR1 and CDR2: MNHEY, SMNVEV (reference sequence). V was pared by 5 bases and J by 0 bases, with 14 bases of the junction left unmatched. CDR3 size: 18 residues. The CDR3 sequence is CASSLLGTGGLSSYEQYF. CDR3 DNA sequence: TGTGCCAGCAGTCTACTAGGAACAGGGGGCCTTAGCTCCTACGAGCAGTACTTC.

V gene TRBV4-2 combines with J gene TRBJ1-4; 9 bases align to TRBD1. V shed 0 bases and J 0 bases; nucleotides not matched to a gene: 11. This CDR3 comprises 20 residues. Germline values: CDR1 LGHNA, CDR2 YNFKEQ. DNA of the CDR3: TGTGCCAGCAGCCAAGATCCGGGACAGGGCTGGTTAGCAACTAATGAAAAACTGTTTTTT. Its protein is CASSQDPGQGWLATNEKLFF.

Written as DNA, the CDR3 is TGTGCCAGCAGGCGATCAGGGACAGGCTATGGCTACACCTTC. Amino acids: CASRRSGTGYGYTF. This chain links TRBV28 with TRBJ1-2; 8 bases are shared with TRBD1. CDR3 length equals 14 residues. CDR1 is MDHEN, CDR2 SYDVKM, per germline. Unmatched junction bases numbered 7, after V lost 6 bases and J lost 4 bases.

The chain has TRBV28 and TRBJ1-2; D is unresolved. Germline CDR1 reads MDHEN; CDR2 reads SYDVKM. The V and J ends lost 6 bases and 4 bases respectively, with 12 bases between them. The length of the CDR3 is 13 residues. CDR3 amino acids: CASRQRWAYGYTF. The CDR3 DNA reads TGTGCCAGCAGACAACGCTGGGCCTATGGCTACACCTTC.

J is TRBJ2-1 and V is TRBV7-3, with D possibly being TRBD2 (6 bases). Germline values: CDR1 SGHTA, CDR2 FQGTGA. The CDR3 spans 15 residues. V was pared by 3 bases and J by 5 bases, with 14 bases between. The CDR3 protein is CASSFMPGGDNEQFF. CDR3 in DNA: TGTGCCAGCAGCTTTATGCCCGGAGGGGACAATGAGCAGTTCTTC.

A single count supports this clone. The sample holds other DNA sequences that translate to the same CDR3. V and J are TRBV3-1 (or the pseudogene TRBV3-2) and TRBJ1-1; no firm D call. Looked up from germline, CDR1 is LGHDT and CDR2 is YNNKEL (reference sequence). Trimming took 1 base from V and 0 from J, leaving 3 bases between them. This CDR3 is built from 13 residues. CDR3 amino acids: CASSQAVNTEAFF. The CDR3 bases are TGTGCCAGCAGCCAAGCTGTGAACACTGAAGCTTTCTTT.

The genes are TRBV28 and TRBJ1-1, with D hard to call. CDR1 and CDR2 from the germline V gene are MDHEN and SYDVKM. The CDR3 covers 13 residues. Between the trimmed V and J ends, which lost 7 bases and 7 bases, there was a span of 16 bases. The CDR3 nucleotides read TGTGCCAGCAACATCCCCGGGAGGGATGAAGCTTTCTTT. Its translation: CASNIPGRDEAFF.

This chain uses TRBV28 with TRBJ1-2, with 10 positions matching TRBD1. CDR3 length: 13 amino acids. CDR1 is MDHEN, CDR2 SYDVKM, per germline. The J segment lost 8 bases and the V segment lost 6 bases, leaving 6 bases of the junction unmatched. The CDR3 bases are TGTGCCAGCAGCACGACAGGGGGCATGGGCTACACCTTC. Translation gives CASSTTGGMGYTF.

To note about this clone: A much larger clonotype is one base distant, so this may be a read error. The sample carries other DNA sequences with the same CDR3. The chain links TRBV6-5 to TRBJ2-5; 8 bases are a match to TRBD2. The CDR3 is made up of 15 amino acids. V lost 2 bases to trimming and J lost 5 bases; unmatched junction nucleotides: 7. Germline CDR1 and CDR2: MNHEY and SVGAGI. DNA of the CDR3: TGTGCCAGCAGTTACGGGGGACGGGGGGGCGAGACCCAGTACTTC. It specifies CASSYGGRGGETQYF.

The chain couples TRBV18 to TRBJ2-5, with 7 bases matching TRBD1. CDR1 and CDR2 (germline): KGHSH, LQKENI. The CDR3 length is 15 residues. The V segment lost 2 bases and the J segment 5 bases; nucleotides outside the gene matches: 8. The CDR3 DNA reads TGTGCCAGCTCACCAGAGGGGGCAGGGTTGGAGACCCAGTACTTC. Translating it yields CASSPEGAGLETQYF.

CDR3 amino acids: CASSYDRSISSYNEQFF. The CDR3 DNA follows: TGTGCCAGCAGTTACGACAGGTCGATAAGCTCCTACAATGAGCAGTTCTTC. V is TRBV6-2 or TRBV6-3 and J is TRBJ2-1; tentatively, D is TRBD1 (6 bases). The CDR3 contains 17 residues. Trimming pared 2 bases from V and 0 bases from J, leaving 14 bases between. Germline assignment: CDR1 MNHEY and CDR2 SVGEGT.

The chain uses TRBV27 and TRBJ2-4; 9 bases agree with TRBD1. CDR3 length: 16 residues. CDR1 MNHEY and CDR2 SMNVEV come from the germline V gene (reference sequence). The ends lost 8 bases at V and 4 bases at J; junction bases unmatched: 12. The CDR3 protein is CASAIGTGTTKNIQYF. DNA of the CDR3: TGTGCCAGCGCCATTGGGACAGGGACTACGAAAAACATTCAGTACTTC.

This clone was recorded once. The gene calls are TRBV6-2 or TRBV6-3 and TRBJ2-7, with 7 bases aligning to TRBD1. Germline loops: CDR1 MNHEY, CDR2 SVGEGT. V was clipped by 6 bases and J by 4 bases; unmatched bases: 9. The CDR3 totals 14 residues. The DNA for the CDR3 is TGTGCCAGCAGCCACAGGGGTGCTTGGTACGAGCAGTACTTC. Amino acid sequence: CASSHRGAWYEQYF.

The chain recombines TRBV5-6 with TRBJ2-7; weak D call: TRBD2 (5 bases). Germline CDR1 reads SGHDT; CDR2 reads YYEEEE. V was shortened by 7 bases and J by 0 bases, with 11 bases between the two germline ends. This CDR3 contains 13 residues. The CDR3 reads CASQTRNSYEQYF. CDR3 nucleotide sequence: TGTGCCAGCCAAACTAGGAACTCCTACGAGCAGTACTTC.

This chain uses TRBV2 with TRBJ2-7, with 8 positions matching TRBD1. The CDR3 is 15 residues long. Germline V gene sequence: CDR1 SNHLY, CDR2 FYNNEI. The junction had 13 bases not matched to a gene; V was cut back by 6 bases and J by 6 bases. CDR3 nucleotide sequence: TGTGCCAGCAGGTTACCCCCGACAGGGGTCGGCGAGCAGTACTTC. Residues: CASRLPPTGVGEQYF.